Listed below are T cell receptor beta chains from one sample, sequenced in a study of response to subunit inactivated influenza vaccine. TCRdb analysed the RT-PCR reads with MiXCR anew, one entry per CDR3 protein. The sample gives hundreds of thousands of distinct CDR3 sequences, 13% of which show up once; 10% to 15% is in the top ten. Source: PBMCs from blood, taken roughly 47 days after vaccination. These receptors all come from a middle-aged man who received an inactivated influenza vaccine. Both conserved end residues are part of each CDR3.

j_call | v_call | cdr3_aa
TRBJ2-3 | TRBV6-6 | CASSYSRDTQYF
TRBJ2-2 | TRBV7-2 | CASSLGTSLIRAGELFF
TRBJ2-3 | TRBV5-1 | CASSRGQPTADTQYF
TRBJ1-1 | TRBV11-2 | CASSLRILNTEAFF
TRBJ2-3 | TRBV11-2 | CASSSGVLAGGRKDTQYF
TRBJ1-2 | TRBV6-5 | CASLTGGANYGYTF
TRBJ2-4 | TRBV14 | CASSEGLKNIQYF
TRBJ2-3 | TRBV6-1 | CASRRGVTDTQYF
TRBJ2-7 | TRBV11-1 | CASSSGKGVAPKVYEQYF
TRBJ2-4 | TRBV6-4 | CASINPPGQGPKNIQYF
TRBJ2-5 | TRBV4-2 | CASSPYHAAGGQETQYF
TRBJ1-1 | TRBV3-1 | CASSQDLDRGVSEAFF
TRBJ2-7 | TRBV4-2 | CASSPTGQDGEQYF
TRBJ2-2 | TRBV6-2/TRBV6-3 | CASSYSASGVQGTGELFF
TRBJ2-1 | TRBV18 | CASSPPVYNEQFF
TRBJ2-4 | TRBV12-3/TRBV12-4 | CARRFEAKNIQYF
TRBJ2-7 | TRBV7-9 | CASSFLSYEQYF
TRBJ2-3 | TRBV3-1 | CASSQDLEGGGDTQYF
TRBJ2-7 | TRBV9 | CASSAGLARDEQYF
TRBJ2-5 | TRBV7-2 | CASSVWETQYF
TRBJ2-1 | TRBV20-1 | CSARDQTVYNEQFF
TRBJ2-5 | TRBV12-3/TRBV12-4 | CASSLNGGETQYF
TRBJ2-5 | TRBV9 | CASSLSGLVQETQYF
TRBJ2-5 | TRBV27 | CASSSPAGGVETQYF
TRBJ1-2 | TRBV7-9 | CASIQHPNYGYTF
TRBJ2-5 | TRBV6-2/TRBV6-3 | CASSHSRFSGREETQYF
TRBJ1-2 | TRBV4-1 | CASSQSQGANYGYTF
TRBJ1-4 | TRBV6-5 | CASSSLAGSGGDLFF
TRBJ2-3 | TRBV2 | CASRKGGFTDTQYF
TRBJ2-7 | TRBV7-2 | CASSLSGPIPFYEQYF
TRBJ1-3 | TRBV7-8 | CASRPDRDPGNTIYF
TRBJ1-1 | TRBV6-1 | CASSPQRGTNTEAFF
TRBJ2-7 | TRBV19 | CASSIQGSSYEQYF
TRBJ2-5 | TRBV20-1 | CSARVRRGPVETQYF
TRBJ1-4 | TRBV4-2 | CASSQEGGLGEKLFF
TRBJ2-1 | TRBV29-1 | CSVISYNEQFF
TRBJ1-2 | TRBV7-9 | CASSLESRFYGYTF
TRBJ2-3 | TRBV6-5 | CASSYSAGTDTQYF
TRBJ2-7 | TRBV2 | CASSDPLYSYEQYF
TRBJ2-3 | TRBV4-3 | CASSQGRAGQVDTQYF